This T cell receptor (beta chain) was retrieved from a study of blood T cells in healthy people across ages. The germline CDR1 and CDR2 sequences are MNHEY and SVGEGT. The CDR3 loop spans 16 amino acids. The germline V and J ends were trimmed by 1 base and 0 bases, with 13 bases remaining between them. A sample-barcoded 5' primer and a J-beta primer mix were used in a second PCR of roughly 6 to 11 cycles. Every molecule of cDNA carried a tag from a template-switch adaptor with 12 random nucleotides. TCRdb fed the 5' RACE reads into MiXCR, producing one record per CDR3 protein. The sample shows roughly 1.4 million distinct CDR3 sequences, roughly 64% of them seen only once. Every sample gave at least 5 micrograms of total RNA when it was extracted.

This TCR came from a man in his late teens or twenties in good health. The source material was blood. This chain uses TRBV6-2 or TRBV6-3 with TRBJ2-7; D gene ambiguous. The CDR3 DNA follows: TGTGCCAGCAGTTACTATACCGACGGAAGCTCCTACGAGCAGTACTTC. Amino acids: CASSYYTDGSSYEQYF.